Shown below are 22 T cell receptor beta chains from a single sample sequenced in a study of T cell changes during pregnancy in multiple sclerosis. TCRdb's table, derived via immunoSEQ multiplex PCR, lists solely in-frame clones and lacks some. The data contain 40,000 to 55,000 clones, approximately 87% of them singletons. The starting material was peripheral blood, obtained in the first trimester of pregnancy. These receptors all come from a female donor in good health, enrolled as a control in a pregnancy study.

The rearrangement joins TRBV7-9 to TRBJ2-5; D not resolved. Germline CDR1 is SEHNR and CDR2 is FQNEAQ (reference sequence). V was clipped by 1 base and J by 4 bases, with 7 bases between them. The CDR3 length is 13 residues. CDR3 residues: CASSLVSPETQYF. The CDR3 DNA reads TGTGCCAGCAGCTTAGTATCCCCAGAGACCCAGTACTTC.

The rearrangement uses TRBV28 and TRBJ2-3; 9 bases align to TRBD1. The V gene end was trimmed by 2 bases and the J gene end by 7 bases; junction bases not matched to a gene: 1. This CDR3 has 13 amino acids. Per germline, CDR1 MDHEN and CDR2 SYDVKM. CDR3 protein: CASSLDRGNTQYF. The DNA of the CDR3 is TGTGCCAGCAGTTTAGACAGGGGGAATACGCAGTATTTT.

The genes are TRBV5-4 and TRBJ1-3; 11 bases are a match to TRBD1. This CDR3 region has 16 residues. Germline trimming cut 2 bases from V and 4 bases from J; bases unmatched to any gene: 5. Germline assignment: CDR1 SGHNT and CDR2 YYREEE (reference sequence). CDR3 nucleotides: TGTGCCAGCAGCTTTGGACAGGGGGCTATGGGAAACACCATATATTTT. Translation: CASSFGQGAMGNTIYF.

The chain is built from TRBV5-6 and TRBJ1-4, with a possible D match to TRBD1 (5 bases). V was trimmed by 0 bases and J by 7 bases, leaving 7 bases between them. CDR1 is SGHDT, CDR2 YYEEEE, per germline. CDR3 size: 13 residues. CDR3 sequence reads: CASSLGRVEKLFF. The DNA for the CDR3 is TGTGCCAGCAGCTTGGGCAGGGTTGAAAAACTGTTTTTT.

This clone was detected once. The CDR3 nucleotides read TGTGCCAGCCAGCGGGAGTTTTTGGATACGCAGTATTTT. Its translation: CASQREFLDTQYF. V is TRBV28 and J is TRBJ2-3, with 8 nucleotides matching TRBD2. The trim removed 8 bases at V and 6 bases at J, leaving 7 bases unmatched. The CDR3 has 13 amino acids. Germline CDR1 and CDR2: MDHEN and SYDVKM.

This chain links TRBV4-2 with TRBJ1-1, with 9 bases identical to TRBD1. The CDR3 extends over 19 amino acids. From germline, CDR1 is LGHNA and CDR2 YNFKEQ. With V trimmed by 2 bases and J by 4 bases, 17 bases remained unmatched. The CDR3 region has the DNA TGTGCCAGCAGCCAATTTCTCGGACAGGGGCTCGGGGGGAGCACTGAAGCTTTCTTT. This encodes CASSQFLGQGLGGSTEAFF.

CDR3 coding DNA: TGCGCCAGCAGTGAGGGAGGGTTCTCTGGAAACACCATATATTTT. Residues: CASSEGGFSGNTIYF. V usage is TRBV10-2 and J usage is TRBJ1-3; D call uncertain. Trimming pared 2 bases from V and 0 bases from J, leaving 8 bases between. The CDR3 is 15 residues long. In germline, CDR1 is WSHSY, CDR2 SAAADI.

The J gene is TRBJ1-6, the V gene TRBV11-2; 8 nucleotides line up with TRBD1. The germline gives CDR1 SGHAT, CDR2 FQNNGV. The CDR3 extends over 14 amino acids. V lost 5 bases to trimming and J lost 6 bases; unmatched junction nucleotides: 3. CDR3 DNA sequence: TGTGCCAGCAGCCGGGACAGGCTTAATTCACCCCTCCACTTT. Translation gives CASSRDRLNSPLHF.

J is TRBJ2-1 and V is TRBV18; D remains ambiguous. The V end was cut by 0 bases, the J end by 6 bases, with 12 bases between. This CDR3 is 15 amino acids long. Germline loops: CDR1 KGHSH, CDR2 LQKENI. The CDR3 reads CASSPPVAVGNEQFF. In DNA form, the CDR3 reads TGTGCCAGCTCACCACCGGTTGCGGTTGGCAATGAGCAGTTCTTC.

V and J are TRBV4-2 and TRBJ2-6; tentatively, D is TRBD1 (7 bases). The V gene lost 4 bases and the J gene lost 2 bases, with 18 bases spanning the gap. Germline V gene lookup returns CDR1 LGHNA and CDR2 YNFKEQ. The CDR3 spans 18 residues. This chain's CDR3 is CASSPGGQGVAGANVLTF. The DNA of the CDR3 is TGTGCCAGCAGCCCAGGGGGGCAGGGGGTAGCTGGGGCCAACGTCCTGACTTTC.

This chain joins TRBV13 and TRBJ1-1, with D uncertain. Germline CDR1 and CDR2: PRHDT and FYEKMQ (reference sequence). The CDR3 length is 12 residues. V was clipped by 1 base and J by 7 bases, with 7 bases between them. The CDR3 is CASSLDRGEAFF. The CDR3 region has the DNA TGTGCCAGCAGCTTAGATCGGGGTGAAGCTTTCTTT.

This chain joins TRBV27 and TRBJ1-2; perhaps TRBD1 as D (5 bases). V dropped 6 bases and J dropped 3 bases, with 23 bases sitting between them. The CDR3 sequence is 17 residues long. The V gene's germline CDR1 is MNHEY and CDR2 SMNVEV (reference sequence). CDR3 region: CASSFSIHPGGDYGYTF. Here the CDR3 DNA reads TGTGCCAGCAGCTTTTCTATTCACCCTGGAGGGGACTATGGCTACACCTTC.

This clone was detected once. The CDR3 nucleotides read TGTGCCAGCAGTTTAGACTTGGACAAAGAGACCCAGTACTTC. This gives the protein CASSLDLDKETQYF. The chain is built from TRBV28 and TRBJ2-5, with D perhaps TRBD1 (5 bases). Per germline, CDR1 MDHEN and CDR2 SYDVKM. The CDR3 spans 14 residues. V was trimmed by 2 bases and J by 3 bases, leaving 10 bases between them.

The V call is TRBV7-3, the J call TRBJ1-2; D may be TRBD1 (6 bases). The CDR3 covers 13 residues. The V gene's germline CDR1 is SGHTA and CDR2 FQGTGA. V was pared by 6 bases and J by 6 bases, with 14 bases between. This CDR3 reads CASSSPDSNGYTF. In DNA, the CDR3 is TGTGCCAGCAGTTCCCCGGACAGTAATGGCTACACCTTC.

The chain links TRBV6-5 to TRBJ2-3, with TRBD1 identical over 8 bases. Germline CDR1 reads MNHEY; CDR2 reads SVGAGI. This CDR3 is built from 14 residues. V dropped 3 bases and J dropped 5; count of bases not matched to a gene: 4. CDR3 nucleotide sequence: TGTGCCAGCAGTTATTCCAGGGGGCGAGATACGCAGTATTTT. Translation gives CASSYSRGRDTQYF.

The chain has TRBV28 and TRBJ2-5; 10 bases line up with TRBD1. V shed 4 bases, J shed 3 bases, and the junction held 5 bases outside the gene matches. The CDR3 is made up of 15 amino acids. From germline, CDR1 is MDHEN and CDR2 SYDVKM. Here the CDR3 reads CASSSRQGAKETQYF. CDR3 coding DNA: TGTGCCAGCAGTTCAAGACAGGGGGCGAAAGAGACCCAGTACTTC. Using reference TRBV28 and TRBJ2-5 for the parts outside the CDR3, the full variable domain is DVKVTQSSRYLVKRTGEKVFLECVQDMDHENMFWYRQDPGLGLRLIYFSYDVKMKEKGDIPEGYSVSREKKERFSLILESASTNQTSMYLCASSSRQGAKETQYFGPGTRLLVL.

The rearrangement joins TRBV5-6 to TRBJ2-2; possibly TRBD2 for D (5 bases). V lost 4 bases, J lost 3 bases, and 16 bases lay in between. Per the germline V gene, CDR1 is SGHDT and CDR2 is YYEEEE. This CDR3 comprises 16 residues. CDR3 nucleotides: TGTGCCAGCAGCCGCGAGTCTCGGGATTACACCGGGGAGCTGTTTTTT. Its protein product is CASSRESRDYTGELFF.

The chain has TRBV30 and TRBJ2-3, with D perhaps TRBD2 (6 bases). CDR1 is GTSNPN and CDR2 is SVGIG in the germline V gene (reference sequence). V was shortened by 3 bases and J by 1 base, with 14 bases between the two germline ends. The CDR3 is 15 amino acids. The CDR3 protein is CAWREGGGGTDTQYF. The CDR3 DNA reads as TGTGCCTGGAGGGAGGGTGGCGGGGGCACAGATACGCAGTATTTT.

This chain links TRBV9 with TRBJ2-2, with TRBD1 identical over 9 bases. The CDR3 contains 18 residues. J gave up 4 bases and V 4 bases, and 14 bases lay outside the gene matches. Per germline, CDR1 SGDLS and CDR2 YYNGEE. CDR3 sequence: CASSTKRGGQGSTGELFF. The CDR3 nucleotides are TGTGCCAGCAGCACAAAAAGGGGGGGACAGGGATCCACCGGGGAGCTGTTTTTT.

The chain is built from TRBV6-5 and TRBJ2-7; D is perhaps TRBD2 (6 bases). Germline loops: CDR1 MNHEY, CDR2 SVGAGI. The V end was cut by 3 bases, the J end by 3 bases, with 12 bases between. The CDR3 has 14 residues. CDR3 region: CASSYSGTGYEQYF. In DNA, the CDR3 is TGTGCCAGCAGTTATAGCGGAACCGGCTACGAGCAGTACTTC.

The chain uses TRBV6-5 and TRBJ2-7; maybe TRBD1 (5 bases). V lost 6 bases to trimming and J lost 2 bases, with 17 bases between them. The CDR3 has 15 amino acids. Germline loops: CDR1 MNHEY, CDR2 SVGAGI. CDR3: CASRQGSPETYEQYF. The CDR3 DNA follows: TGTGCCAGCAGGCAGGGCTCTCCCGAAACCTACGAGCAGTACTTC.

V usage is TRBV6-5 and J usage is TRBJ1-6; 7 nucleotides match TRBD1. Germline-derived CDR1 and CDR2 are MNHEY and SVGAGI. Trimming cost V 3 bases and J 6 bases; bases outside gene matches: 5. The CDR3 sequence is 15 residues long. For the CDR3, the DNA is TGTGCCAGCAGTTATACCGGGACAGCTAATTCACCCCTCCACTTT. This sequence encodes CASSYTGTANSPLHF.